These 8 T cell receptor beta chains were sequenced from one sample in a study of molecular identifiers for immune sequencing clone quantification. One entry per CDR3 protein, called by TCRdb with MiXCR from the PCR reads. The sample holds just over 95,000 distinct CDR3 sequences, more than 20% seen once. Sequencing was performed on naive CD8+ T cells from blood, with Jurkat cell RNA spiked in. Subset specified: FACS-sorted CD8+CD4-CCR7+CD45RA+ naive T cells. The receptors originated from a human donor in good health. Some libraries in this study had Jurkat cell RNA spiked in.

A few counts support this clonotype. This chain joins TRBV27 and TRBJ2-5; weak D call: TRBD2 (7 bases). Trimming stripped 2 bases from V and 2 bases from J, with 15 bases between. CDR3 length: 16 residues. Germline V gives CDR1 MNHEY, CDR2 SMNVEV (reference sequence). DNA for the CDR3: TGTGCCAGCAGTTTAGTTTACGGGGGGCGGCAAGAGACCCAGTACTTC. As protein: CASSLVYGGRQETQYF.

This clonotype was seen repeatedly, ten times or more. The chain recombines TRBV14 with TRBJ2-3; D unresolved. This CDR3 comprises 17 residues. The V and J ends lost 0 bases and 1 base respectively, with 14 bases between them. Per the germline V gene, CDR1 is SGHDN and CDR2 is FVKESK. This CDR3 reads CASSQDGVAARTDTQYF. The DNA for the CDR3 is TGTGCCAGCAGCCAAGATGGGGTTGCGGCGCGCACAGATACGCAGTATTTT.

The rearrangement uses TRBV20-1 and TRBJ1-1, with TRBD1 as a possible D gene (6 bases). CDR3 size: 14 residues. Germline loops: CDR1 DFQATT, CDR2 SNEGSKA (reference sequence). Trimming shortened V by 6 bases and J by 4 bases, and 18 bases separated the two germline ends. CDR3: CSALTGGQVTEAFF. CDR3 nucleotides: TGCAGTGCCCTAACCGGGGGGCAGGTCACTGAAGCTTTCTTT.

Notes on this clonotype: A much more abundant neighbour one base away suggests this may be a read error. The CDR3 region has the DNA TGCAGCGTTGAGTATCGGGAGGGATCCAGGGAGCAGTTTTTT. Protein sequence: CSVEYREGSREQFF. The J gene is TRBJ2-2, the V gene TRBV29-1; 8 bases are a match to TRBD2. The CDR3 length is 14 residues. Germline V gene lookup returns CDR1 SQVTM and CDR2 ANQGSEA.

Ten or more counts support this clonotype. The chain joins TRBV5-4 to TRBJ2-3; 15 bases map to TRBD2. This CDR3 comprises 13 residues. CDR1 SGHNT and CDR2 YYREEE come from the germline V gene (reference sequence). The CDR3 loop is CCTGTSGGPTQYF. Here the CDR3 DNA reads TGTTGTACCGGGACTAGCGGGGGGCCTACGCAGTATTTT. Complete variable domain (other parts from reference TRBV5-4 and TRBJ2-3): ETGVTQSPTHLIKTRGQQVTLRCSSQSGHNTVSWYQQALGQGPQFIFQYYREEENGRGNFPPRFSGLQFPNYSSELNVNALELDDSALYLCCTGTSGGPTQYFGPGTRLTVL.

In regard to this clonotype: This clone may be a read error of a much larger clone one base away. The gene calls are TRBV21-1 and TRBJ2-2; TRBD2 is the table's D call, not checked against the DNA. TRBV21-1 is designated a pseudogene. This CDR3 comprises 19 residues. The CDR3 spells CAGSKATSGMRANTGELFF. CDR3 coding DNA: TGTGCCGGCAGCAAAGCAACTAGCGGGATGCGGGCGAACACCGGGGAGCTGTTTTTT.

This clonotype was counted at least ten times. The genes are TRBV12-3 or TRBV12-4 and TRBJ2-3, with D perhaps TRBD1 or TRBD2 (5 bases each). CDR3 length: 15 residues. Trimming removed 7 bases at V and 6 bases at J, with 20 bases between. The CDR3 coding sequence is TGTGCCAGCACCTGGGGGACCTCTTCGTCCGATACGCAGTATTTT. Residues: CASTWGTSSSDTQYF.

This clonotype has at least ten counts. This chain links TRBV7-2 with TRBJ2-1; 11 bases agree with TRBD2. The V and J ends lost 7 bases and 7 bases, in that order; junction bases with no gene match: 9. CDR3 size: 15 residues. CDR1 and CDR2 (germline): SGHTA, FQGNSA. In DNA, the CDR3 is TGTGCCAGCACCCCCCTAGCGGGAGGCTTAAATGAGCAGTTCTTC. This sequence encodes CASTPLAGGLNEQFF. Full variable domain (rest looked up from reference TRBV7-2 and TRBJ2-1): GAGVSQSPSNKVTEKGKDVELRCDPISGHTALYWYRQSLGQGLEFLIYFQGNSAPDKSGLPSDRFSAERTGGSVSTLTIQRTQQEDSAVYLCASTPLAGGLNEQFFGPGTRLTVL.